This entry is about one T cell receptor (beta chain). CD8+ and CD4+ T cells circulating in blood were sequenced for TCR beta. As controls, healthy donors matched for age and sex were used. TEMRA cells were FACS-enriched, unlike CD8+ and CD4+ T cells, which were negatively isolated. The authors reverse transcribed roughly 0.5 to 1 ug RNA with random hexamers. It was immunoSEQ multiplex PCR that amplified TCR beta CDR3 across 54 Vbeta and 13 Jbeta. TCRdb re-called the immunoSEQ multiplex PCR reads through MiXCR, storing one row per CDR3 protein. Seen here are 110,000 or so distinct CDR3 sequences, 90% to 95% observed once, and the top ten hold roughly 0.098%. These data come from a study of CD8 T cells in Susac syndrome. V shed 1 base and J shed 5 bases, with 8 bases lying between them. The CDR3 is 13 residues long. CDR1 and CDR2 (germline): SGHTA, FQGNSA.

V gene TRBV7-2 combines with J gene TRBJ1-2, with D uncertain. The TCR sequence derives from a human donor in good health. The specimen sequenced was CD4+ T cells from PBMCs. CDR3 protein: CASSLEDVYGYTF. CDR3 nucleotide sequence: TGTGCCAGCAGCTTAGAAGACGTATATGGCTACACCTTC.